Ten or more counts support the clone carrying this T cell receptor (beta chain). Germline lookup yields CDR1 DFQATT and CDR2 SNEGSKA (reference sequence). The CDR3 sequence is 16 residues long. After removal of 0 bases from V and 6 bases from J, the junction contained 5 bases not matched to a gene. This sample was taken from a study of immune heterogeneity within non-small cell lung tumors. Genomic DNA from bulk tumor acted as the template, and 600 ng was loaded per sample. Taken during surgery, several biopsies per primary tumor were spaced as far apart as possible within the tumor mass. Patients underwent curative surgery for untreated, newly diagnosed non-small cell lung cancer. Donation came from patients with newly diagnosed non-small cell lung cancer who were having surgery with curative intent. TCR beta CDR3 was amplified by multiplex PCR using 32 V and 13 J primers. TCRdb used MiXCR to reprocess the multiplex PCR reads, holding one entry per CDR3 protein. This table has 10,000 to 15,000 distinct CDR3 sequences, about 23% appearing once.

This receptor was taken from a man aged 50-59 years with non-small cell lung cancer. The chain couples TRBV20-1 to TRBJ2-2; TRBD2 agrees at 12 bases. The sample taken for sequencing was lung tumor tissue. The CDR3 region has the DNA TGCAGTGCTAGAGATCCCGGACTAGCGGGATCCGGGGAGCTGTTTTTT. As protein: CSARDPGLAGSGELFF.